This T cell receptor (beta chain) emerged from a study of T cell responses to AZD1222 COVID-19 vaccine. Produced via immunoSEQ multiplex PCR; TCRdb's table is partial and in-frame only. Among 150,000 to 200,000 clones listed, 90% to 95% were seen once. About this clone itself: The antigen remains unidentified.

Overall study results and limits: Two AZD1222 doses significantly raised spike-specific TCR breadth and depth over controls. Repertoires were obtained only post-peak T cell response.

Deletions cut 3 bases from V and 3 bases from J, with 5 bases between. The CDR3 runs 12 residues. CDR1 KGHSH and CDR2 LQKENI come from the germline V gene. The sample in question was peripheral blood, obtained on day 0 of AZD1222 vaccination. The chain uses TRBV18 and TRBJ1-1; D remains unclear. The sequence was obtained from an adult in good health. The chain's CDR3 is CASSPEYTEAFF. CDR3 DNA sequence: TGTGCCAGCTCACCTGAGTACACTGAAGCTTTCTTT. Using reference TRBV18 and TRBJ1-1 for the parts outside the CDR3, the full variable domain is NAGVMQNPRHLVRRRGQEARLRCSPMKGHSHVYWYRQLPEEGLKFMVYLQKENIIDESGMPKERFSAEFPKEGPSILRIQQVVRGDSAAYFCASSPEYTEAFFGQGTRLTVV.